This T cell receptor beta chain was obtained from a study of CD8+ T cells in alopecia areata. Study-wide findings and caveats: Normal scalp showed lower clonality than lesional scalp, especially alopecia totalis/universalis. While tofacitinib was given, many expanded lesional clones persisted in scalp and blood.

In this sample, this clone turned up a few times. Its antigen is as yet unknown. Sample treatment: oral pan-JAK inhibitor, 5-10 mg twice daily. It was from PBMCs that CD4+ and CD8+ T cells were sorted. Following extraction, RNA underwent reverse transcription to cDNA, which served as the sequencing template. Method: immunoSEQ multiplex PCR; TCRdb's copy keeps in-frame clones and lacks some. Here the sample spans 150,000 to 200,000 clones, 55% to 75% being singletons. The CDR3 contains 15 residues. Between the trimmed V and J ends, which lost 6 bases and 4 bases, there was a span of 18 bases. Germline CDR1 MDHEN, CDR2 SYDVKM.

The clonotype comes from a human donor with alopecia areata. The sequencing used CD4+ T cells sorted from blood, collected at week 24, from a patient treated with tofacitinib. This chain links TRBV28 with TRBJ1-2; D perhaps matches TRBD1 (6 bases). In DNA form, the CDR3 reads TGTGCCAGCAGATCCGGGACAACCTTTGGCTATGGCTACACCTTC. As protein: CASRSGTTFGYGYTF.